This T cell receptor beta chain is drawn from a study of T cell repertoires and HLA-DP antigens. V lost 0 bases and J lost 4, with 9 bases in between. Germline assignment: CDR1 MGHRA and CDR2 YSYEKL. The CDR3 is 14 residues long. This clone was seen only once. What it binds is unknown. The primer mix covered 54 TRBV segments and 13 TRBJ segments. Sequencing used immunoSEQ multiplex PCR; TCRdb keeps in-frame clones, though not all of them. Seen here are almost 90,000 clones, around nine tenths observed once, and the top ten hold roughly 1.6%. The source material was CD4+ T cells from PBMCs. The rearrangement joins TRBV4-1 to TRBJ1-2; D remains ambiguous. The TCR originated in a man aged 50 to 59 in good health and CMV-seronegative. CDR3 bases: TGCGCCAGCAGCCAAGATAATGCCGGCTATGGCTACACCTTC. Its protein is CASSQDNAGYGYTF.